The rows below give T cell receptor beta chains drawn from one sample of a study of T cell responses to AZD1222 COVID-19 vaccine. Sequenced by immunoSEQ multiplex PCR; TCRdb stores in-frame clones only, minus some. The sample carries around 85,000 clones, 65% to 90% recorded once. The specimen comprised peripheral blood, sampled on day 0 of AZD1222 vaccination. These receptors all come from an adult in good health. The CDR3 runs from the conserved cysteine through the conserved F or W. The order of the fields is clone size, D gene, V gene, J gene, CDR3 DNA, CDR3 protein. A D gene is named only where the DNA matches it firmly. Rows give clone size only sometimes, using once, few, many, or a class for an expanded clone.

-	-	TRBV27	TRBJ1-6	TGTGCCAGCAGTCCAGACCTACAGGGCCTAGGGTCACCCCTCCACTTT	CASSPDLQGLGSPLHF
-	-	TRBV7-2	TRBJ2-7	TGTGCCAGCAGTCAAAACAGGGGAGGGGAGCAGTACTTC	CASSQNRGGEQYF
-	-	TRBV29-1	TRBJ2-7	TGCAGCGTCCTGGTGGTGAATACAGGGCTCGAGCAGTACTTC	CSVLVVNTGLEQYF
few	TRBD1	TRBV5-5	TRBJ2-5	TGTGCCAGCAGTACCGGTGACAGGGGGGATGAGACCCAGTACTTC	CASSTGDRGDETQYF
once	-	TRBV3-1/TRBV3-2	TRBJ2-3	TGTGCCAGCAGCCAAGAGGATAGTGTCACAGATACGCAGTATTTT	CASSQEDSVTDTQYF
-	TRBD2	TRBV20-1	TRBJ2-3	TGCAGTGCTAGTCTAGCGGGGGGGCAAGATACGCAGTATTTT	CSASLAGGQDTQYF
-	TRBD2	TRBV5-6	TRBJ2-3	TGTGCCAGCAGCCTAGGACTAGCGACCGTCCGGGGTACGCAGTATTTT	CASSLGLATVRGTQYF
-	TRBD1	TRBV24-1	TRBJ2-1	TGTGCCACCAGTGATCCCAAACCGGGACAGGGGGGTGATGAGCAGTTCTTC	CATSDPKPGQGGDEQFF
-	-	TRBV5-4	TRBJ2-7	TGTGCCAGCAGCTTGGATAGCGGCCCCTCCTACGAGCAGTACTTC	CASSLDSGPSYEQYF
-	-	TRBV7-9	TRBJ2-5	TGTGCCAGCAGCTTTGGCCACTACAGGGACCCGGAGACCCAGTACTTC	CASSFGHYRDPETQYF
-	-	TRBV5-6	TRBJ1-6	TGTGCCAGCAGCCAAGGTGGGTGGGCCTATAATTCACCCCTCCACTTT	CASSQGGWAYNSPLHF
-	-	TRBV5-1	TRBJ2-1	TGCGCCAGCAGCGACGTATCTGAGCAGTTCTTC	CASSDVSEQFF
-	-	TRBV14	TRBJ2-5	TGTGCCAGCAGCCAAGGTTGGGGGGAGCCAGTGGAGACCCAGTACTTC	CASSQGWGEPVETQYF
-	-	TRBV27	TRBJ2-3	TGTGCCAGCAGTTTATTGGGGGATACGCAGTATTTT	CASSLLGDTQYF
few	-	TRBV10-3	TRBJ2-7	TGTGCCATCAGTGAGCAGGGGGGAGCCTCCTACGAGCAGTACTTC	CAISEQGGASYEQYF
-	-	TRBV7-9	TRBJ1-1	TGTGCCAGCCGGGTGGCGGGTCAGGCTTTCTTT	CASRVAGQAFF
-	-	TRBV2	TRBJ1-5	TGTGCCAGCAGTGACCGTATTAGCAATCAGCCCCAGCATTTT	CASSDRISNQPQHF
-	-	TRBV28	TRBJ1-2	TGTGCCAGCTCCGGGGGTCGAAGCTATGGCTACACCTTC	CASSGGRSYGYTF
-	-	TRBV7-8	TRBJ1-1	TGTGCCAGCAGCTTGCAGCAGAACACTGAAGCTTTCTTT	CASSLQQNTEAFF
few	TRBD2	TRBV9	TRBJ2-7	TGTGCCAGCAGCGTAGGAGCGGGGGATAGCTACGAGCAGTACTTC	CASSVGAGDSYEQYF